Listed below are T cell receptor beta chains from one sample, sequenced in a study of cytomegalovirus exposure and HLA in healthy donors. TCRdb's copy holds only in-frame clones and misses some; the assay was immunoSEQ multiplex PCR. The sample includes fewer than 250,000 clones, approximately 78% of them seen just once. The material sequenced was PBMCs. The receptors shown here come from a woman aged 25-40 years in good health and CMV-seropositive. Each CDR3 is given with its conserved first and last residue. A D gene is named only where the DNA matches it firmly. Size is stated for part of the rows, as once, few or many counts, or as a class when the clone is expanded.

d_call,j_call,clone_size,v_call,cdr3_nt,cdr3_aa
TRBD1,TRBJ2-5,.,TRBV6-1,TGTGCCAGCAGTCCGGGACAGGAGGCGGAGACCCAGTACTTC,CASSPGQEAETQYF
TRBD1,TRBJ1-5,.,TRBV7-2,TGTGCCAGCAGCCGGGACAGGGGTGGGCAGCCCCAGCATTTT,CASSRDRGGQPQHF
.,TRBJ1-4,.,TRBV4-1,TGCGCCAGCAGCCCTTCCTCCTTCAGGGGTCTTACTAATGAAAAACTGTTTTTT,CASSPSSFRGLTNEKLFF
.,TRBJ2-1,few,TRBV5-1,TGCGCCAGCAGCTTGGGAGACTCTTGGAATGAGCAGTTCTTC,CASSLGDSWNEQFF
TRBD1,TRBJ2-7,.,TRBV29-1,TGCAGCGTCGCCGGGACAGGGGGCGAGCAGTACTTC,CSVAGTGGEQYF
TRBD2,TRBJ2-5,.,TRBV27,TGTGCCAGCAAGAGGGGGACTAGGCAAGAGACCCAGTACTTC,CASKRGTRQETQYF
.,TRBJ2-4,.,TRBV30,TGTGCCCTCCTGGAGGGAGTGGGCAAAAACATTCAGTACTTC,CALLEGVGKNIQYF
TRBD1,TRBJ2-2,once,TRBV10-3,TGTGCCATCAGGGGGACAGGGGAAGGCGGGGAGCTGTTTTTT,CAIRGTGEGGELFF
.,TRBJ2-5,once,TRBV30,TGTGCCTGGAGTGTACCCACGGGGATCCAAGAGACCCAGTACTTC,CAWSVPTGIQETQYF
TRBD1,TRBJ1-2,.,TRBV11-2,TGTGCCAGCAGCATGTTCAGGGGGCGACGAGGCGGCTACACCTTC,CASSMFRGRRGGYTF
.,TRBJ2-7,.,TRBV11-3,TGTGCCAGCAACACAGGGTTTGACGAGCAGTACTTC,CASNTGFDEQYF
.,TRBJ2-2,.,TRBV18,TGTGCCAGCTCACCACGAGGGAGAGGGAACACCGGGGAGCTGTTTTTT,CASSPRGRGNTGELFF
TRBD2,TRBJ2-2,.,TRBV5-1,TGCGCCAGCAGCTTGCGGACTAGCGGGTTCGCGAACACCGGGGAGCTGTTTTTT,CASSLRTSGFANTGELFF
TRBD2,TRBJ2-1,.,TRBV7-6,TGTGCCAGCAGCTTCACTAGCGGGGGGCGCTCCTACAATGAGCAGTTCTTC,CASSFTSGGRSYNEQFF
.,TRBJ1-4,.,TRBV11-2,TGTGCCAGCAGCTTAGTGGGGACTAGCTCTGAAAAACTGTTTTTT,CASSLVGTSSEKLFF
TRBD1,TRBJ2-7,.,TRBV27,TGTGCCAGCAGTCCACAGACAGGGGCAAACTACGAGCAGTACTTC,CASSPQTGANYEQYF
.,TRBJ2-2,few,TRBV21-1,TGTGCCAGCAGTCTCCCAGCGGGGGACACCGGGGAGCTGTTTTTT,CASSLPAGDTGELFF
TRBD1,TRBJ1-1,.,TRBV19,TGTGCCAGTAGGCAGGACAGGGGGCGACTTAACACTGAAGCTTTCTTT,CASRQDRGRLNTEAFF
TRBD1,TRBJ2-1,.,TRBV4-1,TGCGCCAGCAGCCCCGTCTTGGACAGGGGGCTCGGCTACAATGAGCAGTTCTTC,CASSPVLDRGLGYNEQFF
.,TRBJ2-5,.,TRBV9,TGTGCCAGCAACGCGGGGGCCTATCAAGAGACCCAGTACTTC,CASNAGAYQETQYF
.,TRBJ1-3,.,TRBV9,TGTGCCAGCAGCGTCGGTGGTGGCTCTGGAAACACCATATATTTT,CASSVGGGSGNTIYF
.,TRBJ1-3,.,TRBV10-3,TGTGCCATCTGGACACCTGGAAACACCATATATTTT,CAIWTPGNTIYF
TRBD2,TRBJ2-3,.,TRBV5-4,TGTGCCAGCAGCTTGTCGGGACTAGCCGGAGATACGCAGTATTTT,CASSLSGLAGDTQYF
.,TRBJ2-5,.,TRBV14,TGTGCCAGCAGCCTTCGGGGGTACCAAGAGACCCAGTACTTC,CASSLRGYQETQYF
.,TRBJ2-7,.,TRBV27,TGTGCCAGCAGTTTCCGGAGCTCCTACGAGCAGTACTTC,CASSFRSSYEQYF
TRBD1,TRBJ2-1,.,TRBV19,TGTGCCAGTAGTATAAAACAGGGGGCAGGTGAGCAGTTCTTC,CASSIKQGAGEQFF
TRBD2,TRBJ2-1,few,TRBV5-1,TGCGCCAGCAGCACGGAAGCGGGAGTGATCGATGAGCAGTTCTTC,CASSTEAGVIDEQFF
.,TRBJ1-5,.,TRBV29-1,TGCAGTGCCGTGACACAGGGCAATCAGCCCCAGCATTTT,CSAVTQGNQPQHF
.,TRBJ1-4,.,TRBV6-6,TGTGCCAGCAGTTTTGGAGGGAATGAAAAACTGTTTTTT,CASSFGGNEKLFF
TRBD1,TRBJ1-2,.,TRBV29-1,TGCAGCGTGCAAGGGGACAGGGGTGGCTACACCTTC,CSVQGDRGGYTF
TRBD1,TRBJ2-3,few,TRBV5-4,TGTGCCAGCAGCGAGAGACAGGGCGCAGATACGCAGTATTTT,CASSERQGADTQYF
.,TRBJ2-6,.,TRBV2,TGTGCCAGGGGGGGAGTTAGCTCTGGGGCCAACGTCCTGACTTTC,CARGGVSSGANVLTF
TRBD1,TRBJ2-7,.,TRBV2,TGTGCCAGCAGTTCTGACAGGGCGATCTCCTACGAGCAGTACTTC,CASSSDRAISYEQYF
TRBD2,TRBJ2-3,.,TRBV28,TGTGCCAGCACCCCTGGCGGGGGGAGTACGCAGTATTTT,CASTPGGGSTQYF
.,TRBJ2-7,.,TRBV5-1,TGCGCCAGCAGCTTGGAGAGAGATTCCTACGAGCAGTACTTC,CASSLERDSYEQYF
TRBD1,TRBJ2-1,.,TRBV11-2,TGTGCCAGCAGCTCGAGGGGGCGCGGCAATGAGCAGTTCTTC,CASSSRGRGNEQFF
.,TRBJ1-4,.,TRBV7-9,TGTGCCAGCAGCTTTGATAGCGGTGAAAAACTGTTTTTT,CASSFDSGEKLFF
TRBD2,TRBJ2-1,.,TRBV7-2,TGTGCCAGCAGCTTCTCTAGCGGGGAGAAGGGTGAGCAGTTCTTC,CASSFSSGEKGEQFF
TRBD2,TRBJ2-7,.,TRBV4-1,TGCGCCAGCAGCCGACTAGCGGGGGTCCGGTACGAGCAGTACTTC,CASSRLAGVRYEQYF
.,TRBJ1-2,.,TRBV11-3,TGTGCCAGCAGCCCCAACCCCGGTACAGGAGGGGATGGCTACACCTTC,CASSPNPGTGGDGYTF
TRBD1,TRBJ1-5,.,TRBV19,TGTGCCAGTAGCACGACAGGGGGCCTTCAGCCCCAGCATTTT,CASSTTGGLQPQHF
.,TRBJ2-7,.,TRBV19,TGTGCCAGTAGTATAAATCGGGATCAGGACTACGAGCAGTACTTC,CASSINRDQDYEQYF
.,TRBJ2-6,.,TRBV5-1,TGCGCCAGCAGCTTGACTGTCTCTGGGGCCAACGTCCTGACTTTC,CASSLTVSGANVLTF
TRBD2,TRBJ2-1,.,TRBV6-1,TGTGCCAGCGACCGACCGGGAGGCAACAATGAGCAGTTCTTC,CASDRPGGNNEQFF
.,TRBJ2-5,.,TRBV30,TGTGCCTGGACGAATCTGGTACAGGGGACCCAGTACTTC,CAWTNLVQGTQYF
TRBD2,TRBJ2-7,few,TRBV2,TGTGCCAGCAGTGAGTTAGCGGGGGGCCACGAGCAGTACTTC,CASSELAGGHEQYF
TRBD1,TRBJ1-5,.,TRBV19,TGTGCCAGTAGTACCCGGGACAGGGATCGGGGTCAGCCCCAGCATTTT,CASSTRDRDRGQPQHF
TRBD1,TRBJ1-6,.,TRBV28,TGTGCCAGCAGTTTAGGGGACAGGGCCCCGCCCGATTCACCCCTCCACTTT,CASSLGDRAPPDSPLHF
.,TRBJ2-3,.,TRBV27,TGTGCCAGCAGTTATCGACTAGGAAGCACAGATACGCAGTATTTT,CASSYRLGSTDTQYF
TRBD2,TRBJ2-1,.,TRBV12-5,TGTGCTAGTGGCGCGGGACTAAACCCCTACAATGAGCAGTTCTTC,CASGAGLNPYNEQFF
.,TRBJ2-4,.,TRBV14,TGTGCCAGCAGCTCGACAGGTGGCAACAAAAACATTCAGTACTTC,CASSSTGGNKNIQYF
.,TRBJ2-3,.,TRBV12-5,TGTGCTAGTGGTTGGGGGACTTATACAGATACGCAGTATTTT,CASGWGTYTDTQYF